These T cell receptor beta chains were read from a single sample in a study of T cell responses to AZD1222 COVID-19 vaccine. Produced via immunoSEQ multiplex PCR; TCRdb's table is partial and in-frame only. The sample contains 55,000 to 80,000 clones, approximately 81% of which appear only once. The sample was peripheral blood, taken on day 0 of AZD1222 vaccination. The receptors were gathered from an adult in good health. Each CDR3 is given with its conserved first and last residue. The D gene is left open where the match is weak. Clone size is shown for a subset of rows, as once, few, many or a class of expanded clone.

v_gene	abundance	d_gene	j_gene	CDR3aa	CDR3nt
TRBV7-8	.	.	TRBJ2-7	CASSSPTGGILTYEQYF	TGTGCCAGCAGCTCCCCCACCGGGGGTATCTTGACCTACGAGCAGTACTTC
TRBV27	.	TRBD2	TRBJ2-7	CASRAGGRYEQYF	TGTGCCAGCAGGGCGGGAGGGAGGTACGAGCAGTACTTC
TRBV7-2	few	.	TRBJ1-1	CASSLSKGNTEAFF	TGTGCCAGCAGCTTATCCAAAGGCAACACTGAAGCTTTCTTT
TRBV3-1/TRBV3-2	.	TRBD2	TRBJ2-2	CASSQEVIAGGNTGELFF	TGTGCCAGCAGCCAAGAGGTGATAGCGGGAGGCAACACCGGGGAGCTGTTTTTT
TRBV15	few	TRBD2	TRBJ2-1	CATSRVAGEYNEQFF	TGTGCCACCAGCAGAGTTGCGGGAGAGTACAATGAGCAGTTCTTC
TRBV28	once	TRBD1	TRBJ1-2	CASSFSRRGGADNYGYTF	TGTGCCAGCAGTTTCTCGCGACGAGGGGGCGCAGATAACTATGGCTACACCTTC
TRBV29-1	.	TRBD2	TRBJ2-3	CSVAGGLAGGTDTQYF	TGCAGCGTTGCCGGCGGGCTAGCGGGAGGAACAGATACGCAGTATTTT
TRBV3-1/TRBV3-2	.	.	TRBJ1-5	CASSQDLTHGQPQHF	TGTGCCAGCAGCCAAGATCTGACCCACGGTCAGCCCCAGCATTTT
TRBV6-2/TRBV6-3	.	.	TRBJ2-5	CASSYVSKTQYF	TGTGCCAGCAGTTACGTAAGCAAGACCCAGTACTTC
TRBV10-3	.	TRBD1	TRBJ1-6	CAIKLGGTANSPLHF	TGTGCCATCAAGCTAGGGGGGACAGCTAATTCACCCCTCCACTTT
TRBV5-1	.	TRBD2	TRBJ2-2	CASSLARLAGPTGELFF	TGCGCCAGCAGCTTGGCGAGACTAGCAGGACCAACCGGGGAGCTGTTTTTT
TRBV18	.	.	TRBJ2-2	CASSPDIAGELFF	TGTGCCAGCTCACCGGACATTGCCGGGGAGCTGTTTTTT
TRBV4-2	once	TRBD1	TRBJ1-1	CASSQDLQGQAFF	TGTGCCAGCAGCCAAGATTTACAGGGGCAAGCTTTCTTT
TRBV5-6	.	.	TRBJ2-7	CASSLVRGEQYF	TGTGCCAGCAGCTTGGTCAGGGGCGAGCAGTACTTC